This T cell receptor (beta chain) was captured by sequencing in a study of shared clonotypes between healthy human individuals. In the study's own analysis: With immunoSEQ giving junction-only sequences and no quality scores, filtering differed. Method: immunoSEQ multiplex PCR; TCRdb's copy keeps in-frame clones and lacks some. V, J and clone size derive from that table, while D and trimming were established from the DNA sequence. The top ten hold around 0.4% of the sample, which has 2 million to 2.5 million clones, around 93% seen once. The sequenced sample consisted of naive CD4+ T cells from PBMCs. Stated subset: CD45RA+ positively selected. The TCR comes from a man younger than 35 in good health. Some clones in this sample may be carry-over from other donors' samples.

The CDR3 bases are TGTGCCAGCAGCGCGAGGCCGGGCTCGGTAGACGAGCAGTACTTC. As protein: CASSARPGSVDEQYF. The chain couples TRBV7-2 to TRBJ2-7; D remains unclear. Germline CDR1 is SGHTA and CDR2 is FQGNSA. V was cut by 5 bases and J by 5 bases, with 19 bases left in between. The CDR3 sequence is 15 residues long.